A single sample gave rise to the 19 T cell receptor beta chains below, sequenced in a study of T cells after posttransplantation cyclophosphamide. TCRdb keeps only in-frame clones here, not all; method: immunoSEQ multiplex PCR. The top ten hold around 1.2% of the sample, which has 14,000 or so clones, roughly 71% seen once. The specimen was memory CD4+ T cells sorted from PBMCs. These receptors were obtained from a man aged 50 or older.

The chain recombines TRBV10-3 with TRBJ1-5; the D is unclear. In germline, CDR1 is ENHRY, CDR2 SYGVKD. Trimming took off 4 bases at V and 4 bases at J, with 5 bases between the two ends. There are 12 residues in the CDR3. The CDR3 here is CAISGQNQPQHF. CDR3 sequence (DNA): TGTGCCATCAGTGGTCAGAATCAGCCCCAGCATTTT.

The CDR3 DNA follows: TGTGCCATCAGGACTAGCGGTGCGACCTACGAGCAGTACTTC. Its protein product is CAIRTSGATYEQYF. This chain links TRBV10-3 with TRBJ2-5; 9 nucleotides align to TRBD2. The J call may be incorrect, as the DNA end agrees better with TRBJ2-7. CDR3 length: 14 amino acids. CDR1 is ENHRY, CDR2 SYGVKD, per germline.

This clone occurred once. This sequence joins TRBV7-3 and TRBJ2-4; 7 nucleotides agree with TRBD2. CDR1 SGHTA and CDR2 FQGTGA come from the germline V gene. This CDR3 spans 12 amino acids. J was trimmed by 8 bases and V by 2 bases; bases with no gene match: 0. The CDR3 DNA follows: TGTGCCAGCAGCTTAGGACTAGACATTCAGTACTTC. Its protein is CASSLGLDIQYF.

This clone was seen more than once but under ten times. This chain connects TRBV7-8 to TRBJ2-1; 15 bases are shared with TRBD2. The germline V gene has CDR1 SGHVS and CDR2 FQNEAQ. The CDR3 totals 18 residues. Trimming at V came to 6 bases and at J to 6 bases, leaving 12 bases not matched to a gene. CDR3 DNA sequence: TGTGCCAGCAGGCAAACCAGACCGGGACTAGCGGGAGGCAATGAGCAGTTCTTC. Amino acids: CASRQTRPGLAGGNEQFF.

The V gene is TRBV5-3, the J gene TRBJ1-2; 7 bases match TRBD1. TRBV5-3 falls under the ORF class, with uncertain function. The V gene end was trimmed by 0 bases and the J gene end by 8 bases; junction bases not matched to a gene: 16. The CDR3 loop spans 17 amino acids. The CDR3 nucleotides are TGTGCCAGAAGCTTGGTGGACAGGCCGCCGATACGGTGCGGCTACACCTTC. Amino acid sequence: CARSLVDRPPIRCGYTF.

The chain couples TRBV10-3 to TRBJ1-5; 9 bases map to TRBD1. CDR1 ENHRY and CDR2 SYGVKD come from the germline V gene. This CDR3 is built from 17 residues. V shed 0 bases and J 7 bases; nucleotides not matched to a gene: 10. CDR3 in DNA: TGTGCCATCAGTGAGTCACCCTACAGGGGGCCTAGCCAGCCCCAGCATTTT. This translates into CAISESPYRGPSQPQHF.

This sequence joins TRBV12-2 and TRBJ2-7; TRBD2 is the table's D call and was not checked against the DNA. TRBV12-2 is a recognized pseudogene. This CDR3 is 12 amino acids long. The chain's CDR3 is CASRLWRGQQYF. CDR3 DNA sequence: TGTGCAAGTCGCTTGTGGCGGGGCCAGCAGTACTTC.

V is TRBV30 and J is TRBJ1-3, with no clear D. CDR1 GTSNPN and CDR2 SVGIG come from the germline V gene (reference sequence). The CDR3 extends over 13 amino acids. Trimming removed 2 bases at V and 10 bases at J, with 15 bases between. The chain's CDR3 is CAWSRRTRDTIYF. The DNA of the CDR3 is TGTGCCTGGAGTCGCCGGACGAGGGATACCATATATTTT.

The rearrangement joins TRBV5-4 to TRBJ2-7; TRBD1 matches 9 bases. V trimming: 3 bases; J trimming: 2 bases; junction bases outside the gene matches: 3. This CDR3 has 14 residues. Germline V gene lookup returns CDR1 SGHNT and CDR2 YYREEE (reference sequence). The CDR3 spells CASSSGQGPYEQYF. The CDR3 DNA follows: TGTGCCAGCAGCTCGGGACAGGGACCCTACGAGCAGTACTTC.

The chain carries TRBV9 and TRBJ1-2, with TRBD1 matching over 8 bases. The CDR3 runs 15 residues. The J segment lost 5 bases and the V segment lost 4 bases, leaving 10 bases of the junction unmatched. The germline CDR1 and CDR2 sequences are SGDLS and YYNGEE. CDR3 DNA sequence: TGTGCCAGCAGCCCGACGTTGGACAGGGCTTATGGCTACACCTTC. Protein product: CASSPTLDRAYGYTF. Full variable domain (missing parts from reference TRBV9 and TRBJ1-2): DSGVTQTPKHLITATGQRVTLRCSPRSGDLSVYWYQQSLDQGLQFLIQYYNGEERAKGNILERFSAQQFPDLHSELNLSSLELGDSALYFCASSPTLDRAYGYTFGSGTRLTVV.

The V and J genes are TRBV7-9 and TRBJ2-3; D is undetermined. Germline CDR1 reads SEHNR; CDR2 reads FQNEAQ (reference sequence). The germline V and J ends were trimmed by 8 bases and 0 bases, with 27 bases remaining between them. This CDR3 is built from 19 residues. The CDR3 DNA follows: TGTGCCAGCTTCTTTGCCCCGTTCGTATTCCCGACTAGCACAGATACGCAGTATTTT. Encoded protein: CASFFAPFVFPTSTDTQYF.

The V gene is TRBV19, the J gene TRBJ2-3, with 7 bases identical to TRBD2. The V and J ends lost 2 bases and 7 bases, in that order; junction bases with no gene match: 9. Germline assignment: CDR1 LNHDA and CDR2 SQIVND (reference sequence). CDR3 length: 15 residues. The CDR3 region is CASSINGGSENTQYF. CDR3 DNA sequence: TGTGCCAGTAGTATAAACGGCGGGAGTGAAAATACGCAGTATTTT.

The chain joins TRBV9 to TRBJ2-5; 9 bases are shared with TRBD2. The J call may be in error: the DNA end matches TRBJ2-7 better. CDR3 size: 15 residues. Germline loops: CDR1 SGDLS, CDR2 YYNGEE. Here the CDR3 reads CASSASPGLANEQYF. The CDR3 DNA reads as TGTGCCAGCAGCGCCTCACCGGGACTAGCAAACGAGCAGTACTTC.

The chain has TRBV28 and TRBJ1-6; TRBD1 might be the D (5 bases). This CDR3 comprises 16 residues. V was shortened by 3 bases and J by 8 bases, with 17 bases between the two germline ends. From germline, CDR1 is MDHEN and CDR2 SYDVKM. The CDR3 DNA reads TGTGCCAGCAGTTTTAACCCGTGGGGGGAAGATTCACCCCTCCACTTT. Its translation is CASSFNPWGEDSPLHF.

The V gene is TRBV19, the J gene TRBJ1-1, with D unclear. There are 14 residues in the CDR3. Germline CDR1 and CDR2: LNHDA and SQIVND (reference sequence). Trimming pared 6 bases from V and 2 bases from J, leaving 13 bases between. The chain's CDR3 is CASREPSSNTEAFF. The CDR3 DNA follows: TGTGCCAGTAGGGAGCCCTCGTCAAACACTGAAGCTTTCTTT. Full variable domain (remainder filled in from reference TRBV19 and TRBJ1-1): DGGITQSPKYLFRKEGQNVTLSCEQNLNHDAMYWYRQDPGQGLRLIYYSQIVNDFQKGDIAEGYSVSREKKESFPLTVTSAQKNPTAFYLCASREPSSNTEAFFGQGTRLTVV.

The DNA of the CDR3 is TGCGCCAGCAGCCAAGATACAGGGGTTGTAGGGTATGGCTACACCTTC. Protein product: CASSQDTGVVGYGYTF. The genes are TRBV4-3 and TRBJ1-2, with 7 bases fitting TRBD1. The CDR3 has 16 amino acids. Trimming removed 0 bases from V and 5 bases from J; junction bases left unmatched: 9. Per germline, CDR1 LGHNA and CDR2 YSLEER.

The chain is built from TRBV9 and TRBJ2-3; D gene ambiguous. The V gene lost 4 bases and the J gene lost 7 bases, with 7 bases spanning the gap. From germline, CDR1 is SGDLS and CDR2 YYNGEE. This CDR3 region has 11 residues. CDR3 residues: CASSPQYTQYF. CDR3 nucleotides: TGTGCCAGCAGCCCCCAATATACGCAGTATTTT.

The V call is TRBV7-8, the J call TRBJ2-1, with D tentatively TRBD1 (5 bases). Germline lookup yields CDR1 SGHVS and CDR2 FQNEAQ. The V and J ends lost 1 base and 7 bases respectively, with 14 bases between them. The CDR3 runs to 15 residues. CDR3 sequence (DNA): TGTGCCAGCAGCTTAGTTGTTCAGGGCCGGAATGAGCAGTTCTTC. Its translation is CASSLVVQGRNEQFF.

The CDR3 DNA is TGTGCCAGCAGCTGGGGCGGCCAAAGGAACTACGAGCAGTACTTC. As protein: CASSWGGQRNYEQYF. The rearrangement links TRBV11-2 to TRBJ2-7, with a possible D match to TRBD1 (5 bases). The germline CDR1 and CDR2 sequences are SGHAT and FQNNGV. V lost 4 bases, J lost 3 bases, and 16 bases lay in between. CDR3 length: 15 residues.